This TCR beta chain appears in the sequencing data of a study of cytomegalovirus exposure and HLA in healthy donors. Study overall: Genotyping of more than 300 donors showed that roughly 80% belonged to the Caucasian-associated ancestry cluster.

The study ran its PCR with 60 Vbeta and 13 Jbeta primers. Libraries were prepared by immunoSEQ multiplex PCR; TCRdb keeps only in-frame clonotypes and omits some of them. The table shows 220,000 or so clones, with around 73% occurring only once. The clonotype comes from a male donor in good health and CMV-seronegative. The material sequenced was PBMCs.

The DNA of the CDR3 is TGTGCCAGCAGTGACTTTCGGTCTTTTAGGGGAAACTTCTTC. This codes for CASSDFRSFRGNFF. J is TRBJ2-1 and V is TRBV6-1; tentative D call: TRBD1 (5 bases). Trimming stripped 3 bases from V and 16 bases from J, with 22 bases between. The CDR3 extends over 14 amino acids. From germline, CDR1 is MNHNS and CDR2 SASEGT.